A selection of T cell receptor beta chains follows, all from one sample in a study of T cell clonotyping in hematopoietic cell transplantation. Sequencing was performed with immunoSEQ multiplex PCR; in TCRdb, only in-frame clones are kept and a portion is missing. Among some 76,000 clones listed, approximately 95% were seen once. The sample was peripheral blood mononuclear cells, taken before stem cell transplant. These TCRs come from a woman between 45 and 60 years old with acute myeloid leukemia. Some clones in this sample may be carry-over from other donors' samples. Each CDR3 is given with its conserved first and last residue. Fields, in order: J gene, clone size, D gene, V gene, CDR3 protein, CDR3 DNA. A D gene is named only where the DNA matches it firmly. Some rows have no size entry. The others give once, few or many, or a class for an expanded clone.

j_call: TRBJ1-3
clone_size: .
d_call: .
v_call: TRBV2
cdr3_aa: CASSLGGTIYF
cdr3_nt: TGTGCCAGCAGTTTGGGGGGCACCATATATTTT

j_call: TRBJ1-2
clone_size: .
d_call: TRBD1
v_call: TRBV30
cdr3_aa: CAWSENTGGYGYTF
cdr3_nt: TGTGCCTGGAGCGAAAATACAGGGGGCTATGGCTACACCTTC

j_call: TRBJ1-2
clone_size: .
d_call: .
v_call: TRBV6-1
cdr3_aa: CASSESGTDYGYTF
cdr3_nt: TGTGCCAGCAGTGAGTCCGGGACGGACTATGGCTACACCTTC

j_call: TRBJ2-2
clone_size: .
d_call: .
v_call: TRBV6-5
cdr3_aa: CASSYLESTGELFF
cdr3_nt: TGTGCCAGCAGTTATCTTGAAAGCACCGGGGAGCTGTTTTTT

j_call: TRBJ1-3
clone_size: .
d_call: .
v_call: TRBV18
cdr3_aa: CASSPLAPGDTIYF
cdr3_nt: TGTGCCAGCTCACCACTGGCGCCTGGGGACACCATATATTTT

j_call: TRBJ1-2
clone_size: .
d_call: .
v_call: TRBV7-9
cdr3_aa: CASSLGPNYGYTF
cdr3_nt: TGTGCCAGCAGCCTTGGCCCCAACTATGGCTACACCTTC

j_call: TRBJ2-7
clone_size: .
d_call: .
v_call: TRBV7-2
cdr3_aa: CASSLDRDSYEQYF
cdr3_nt: TGTGCCAGCAGCTTAGACAGGGATTCCTACGAGCAGTACTTC

j_call: TRBJ1-2
clone_size: .
d_call: .
v_call: TRBV7-9
cdr3_aa: CASSLGAGYGYTF
cdr3_nt: TGTGCCAGCAGCTTAGGGGCAGGCTATGGCTACACCTTC

j_call: TRBJ1-3
clone_size: .
d_call: .
v_call: TRBV10-3
cdr3_aa: CAISINSGNTIYF
cdr3_nt: TGTGCCATCAGTATCAACTCTGGAAACACCATATATTTT

j_call: TRBJ1-5
clone_size: .
d_call: .
v_call: TRBV6-5
cdr3_aa: CASSSGQHYQPQHF
cdr3_nt: TGTGCCAGCAGCAGCGGGCAGCATTATCAGCCCCAGCATTTT

j_call: TRBJ2-7
clone_size: once
d_call: TRBD2
v_call: TRBV29-1
cdr3_aa: CSVGTSGSLEQYF
cdr3_nt: TGCAGCGTCGGGACTAGCGGGAGCCTTGAGCAGTACTTC

j_call: TRBJ2-2
clone_size: .
d_call: .
v_call: TRBV1
cdr3_aa: CTSSQPRAEPGKKKGELFF
cdr3_nt: TGCACCAGCAGCCAACCAAGGGCCGAACCGGGAAAAAAAAAGGGGGAGCTGTTTTTT

j_call: TRBJ2-7
clone_size: .
d_call: .
v_call: TRBV27
cdr3_aa: CASAGTLGREQYF
cdr3_nt: TGTGCCAGCGCCGGGACTTTAGGGCGCGAGCAGTACTTC

j_call: TRBJ1-4
clone_size: .
d_call: TRBD1
v_call: TRBV19
cdr3_aa: CASSIVATGGYEKLFF
cdr3_nt: TGTGCCAGTAGTATAGTGGCTACAGGGGGTTATGAAAAACTGTTTTTT

j_call: TRBJ1-1
clone_size: .
d_call: .
v_call: TRBV6-4
cdr3_aa: CASSQGQPGTEPGSEAFF
cdr3_nt: TGTGCCAGCAGTCAAGGACAGCCGGGGACCGAGCCGGGGTCTGAAGCTTTCTTT

j_call: TRBJ2-3
clone_size: .
d_call: TRBD2
v_call: TRBV9
cdr3_aa: CASSELAGENTDTQYF
cdr3_nt: TGTGCCAGCAGCGAACTAGCGGGGGAAAACACAGATACGCAGTATTTT

j_call: TRBJ2-7
clone_size: .
d_call: .
v_call: TRBV4-1
cdr3_aa: CASSQGQASSYEQYF
cdr3_nt: TGCGCCAGCAGCCAAGGCCAGGCGAGCTCCTACGAGCAGTACTTC

j_call: TRBJ2-3
clone_size: .
d_call: .
v_call: TRBV5-5
cdr3_aa: CASSGTGRTQYF
cdr3_nt: TGTGCCAGCAGCGGCACCGGGCGGACGCAGTATTTT

j_call: TRBJ2-7
clone_size: .
d_call: .
v_call: TRBV30
cdr3_aa: CAWSESKWGYEQYF
cdr3_nt: TGTGCCTGGAGTGAGAGTAAATGGGGGTACGAGCAGTACTTC

j_call: TRBJ1-4
clone_size: .
d_call: .
v_call: TRBV6-5
cdr3_aa: CASSKQGTNEKLFF
cdr3_nt: TGTGCCAGCAGTAAACAGGGAACAAATGAAAAACTGTTTTTT

j_call: TRBJ2-5
clone_size: .
d_call: .
v_call: TRBV5-4
cdr3_aa: CASSSSPQETQYF
cdr3_nt: TGTGCCAGCAGCTCGAGCCCCCAAGAGACCCAGTACTTC

j_call: TRBJ2-6
clone_size: .
d_call: .
v_call: TRBV7-3
cdr3_aa: CASTDPVKNVLTF
cdr3_nt: TGTGCCAGCACCGATCCGGTTAAAAACGTCCTGACTTTC

j_call: TRBJ2-5
clone_size: .
d_call: TRBD2
v_call: TRBV15
cdr3_aa: CATSRRLAEQETQYF
cdr3_nt: TGTGCCACCAGCAGGAGACTAGCGGAACAAGAGACCCAGTACTTC

j_call: TRBJ1-1
clone_size: .
d_call: .
v_call: TRBV6-5
cdr3_aa: CASRLRTANTEAFF
cdr3_nt: TGTGCCAGCAGACTACGGACAGCGAACACTGAAGCTTTCTTT

j_call: TRBJ2-7
clone_size: .
d_call: .
v_call: TRBV6-1
cdr3_aa: CASTWSGSGEQYF
cdr3_nt: TGTGCCAGCACATGGTCGGGTTCGGGGGAGCAGTACTTC

j_call: TRBJ2-3
clone_size: .
d_call: TRBD1
v_call: TRBV6-6
cdr3_aa: CASSYRGGPGDTQYF
cdr3_nt: TGTGCCAGCAGTTATCGAGGGGGCCCAGGGGATACGCAGTATTTT

j_call: TRBJ1-6
clone_size: .
d_call: TRBD1
v_call: TRBV7-6
cdr3_aa: CASSRDRNYNSPLHF
cdr3_nt: TGTGCCAGCAGCAGGGACAGGAACTATAATTCACCCCTCCACTTT

j_call: TRBJ1-5
clone_size: .
d_call: .
v_call: TRBV6-5
cdr3_aa: CASSARANNQPQHF
cdr3_nt: TGTGCCAGCTCAGCCCGGGCAAACAATCAGCCCCAGCATTTT

j_call: TRBJ2-7
clone_size: .
d_call: .
v_call: TRBV7-6
cdr3_aa: CASSSSSSRHEQYF
cdr3_nt: TGTGCCAGCAGCTCTTCGTCTAGTCGGCACGAGCAGTACTTC

j_call: TRBJ2-3
clone_size: .
d_call: .
v_call: TRBV2
cdr3_aa: CASSEPRGLQYF
cdr3_nt: TGTGCCAGCAGTGAGCCCCGGGGTTTGCAGTATTTT

j_call: TRBJ2-7
clone_size: .
d_call: .
v_call: TRBV5-8
cdr3_aa: CASSFSGTYEQYF
cdr3_nt: TGTGCCAGCAGCTTTTCGGGGACCTACGAGCAGTACTTC

j_call: TRBJ2-5
clone_size: .
d_call: TRBD2
v_call: TRBV9
cdr3_aa: CASSPSGPGGETQYF
cdr3_nt: TGTGCCAGCAGCCCTAGCGGGCCCGGGGGAGAGACCCAGTACTTC

j_call: TRBJ1-5
clone_size: .
d_call: TRBD1
v_call: TRBV30
cdr3_aa: CAWSPGQGSYQPQHF
cdr3_nt: TGTGCCTGGAGTCCGGGACAGGGGTCTTATCAGCCCCAGCATTTT

j_call: TRBJ1-6
clone_size: .
d_call: .
v_call: TRBV6-6
cdr3_aa: CASSPLREYNNSPLHF
cdr3_nt: TGTGCCAGCAGTCCTCTCAGGGAGTATAATAATTCACCCCTCCACTTT

j_call: TRBJ2-7
clone_size: .
d_call: .
v_call: TRBV30
cdr3_aa: CAWSANYEQYF
cdr3_nt: TGTGCCTGGAGTGCGAACTACGAGCAGTACTTC

j_call: TRBJ2-5
clone_size: .
d_call: .
v_call: TRBV5-1
cdr3_aa: CASSLQGTMETQYF
cdr3_nt: TGCGCCAGCAGCTTGCAGGGGACCATGGAGACCCAGTACTTC

j_call: TRBJ2-5
clone_size: .
d_call: .
v_call: TRBV2
cdr3_aa: CASRVGVKTQYF
cdr3_nt: TGTGCCAGCAGGGTCGGGGTAAAGACCCAGTACTTC

j_call: TRBJ2-7
clone_size: .
d_call: .
v_call: TRBV19
cdr3_aa: CASSLNYEQYF
cdr3_nt: TGTGCCAGTAGTCTAAACTACGAGCAGTACTTC

j_call: TRBJ2-7
clone_size: .
d_call: TRBD1
v_call: TRBV5-4
cdr3_aa: CASSSPRDSYEQYF
cdr3_nt: TGTGCCAGCAGCTCTCCCCGGGACAGCTACGAGCAGTACTTC

j_call: TRBJ1-1
clone_size: .
d_call: .
v_call: TRBV29-1
cdr3_aa: CSVPQGGDTEAFF
cdr3_nt: TGCAGCGTCCCCCAGGGTGGGGACACTGAAGCTTTCTTT

j_call: TRBJ2-7
clone_size: .
d_call: TRBD1
v_call: TRBV5-1
cdr3_aa: CASSLGGTGSHEQYF
cdr3_nt: TGCGCCAGCAGCTTGGGGGGGACAGGGTCCCACGAGCAGTACTTC

j_call: TRBJ2-7
clone_size: .
d_call: .
v_call: TRBV6-5
cdr3_aa: CASSRTLLVYEQYF
cdr3_nt: TGTGCCAGCAGCCGGACCCTCTTAGTCTACGAGCAGTACTTC

j_call: TRBJ2-4
clone_size: .
d_call: TRBD2
v_call: TRBV19
cdr3_aa: CASSMASGSVVIQYF
cdr3_nt: TGTGCCAGTAGTATGGCTAGCGGGAGTGTGGTCATTCAGTACTTC

j_call: TRBJ2-3
clone_size: .
d_call: .
v_call: TRBV2
cdr3_aa: CARSRDEITDTQYF
cdr3_nt: TGTGCCAGATCAAGGGACGAGATCACAGATACGCAGTATTTT

j_call: TRBJ1-3
clone_size: .
d_call: .
v_call: TRBV19
cdr3_aa: CASSLRGANSGNTIYF
cdr3_nt: TGTGCCAGTAGTTTGAGGGGAGCGAACTCTGGAAACACCATATATTTT

j_call: TRBJ1-2
clone_size: .
d_call: .
v_call: TRBV6-5
cdr3_aa: CASSYTGGLYRYTF
cdr3_nt: TGTGCCAGCAGTTACACAGGTGGCCTTTATCGCTACACCTTC

j_call: TRBJ2-7
clone_size: .
d_call: .
v_call: TRBV19
cdr3_aa: CASSGQGSYEQYF
cdr3_nt: TGTGCCAGTAGTGGGCAGGGCTCCTACGAGCAGTACTTC

j_call: TRBJ1-1
clone_size: .
d_call: TRBD1
v_call: TRBV13
cdr3_aa: CASSGDRGLNTEAFF
cdr3_nt: TGTGCCAGCAGCGGAGACAGGGGGCTGAACACTGAAGCTTTCTTT

j_call: TRBJ2-6
clone_size: .
d_call: .
v_call: TRBV5-6
cdr3_aa: CASSLGWSTGANVLTF
cdr3_nt: TGTGCCAGCAGCTTGGGGTGGTCCACTGGGGCCAACGTCCTGACTTTC

j_call: TRBJ1-5
clone_size: .
d_call: .
v_call: TRBV5-6
cdr3_aa: CASSSYLAGSIGNQPQHF
cdr3_nt: TGTGCCAGCAGCTCCTACCTGGCAGGGAGTATTGGCAATCAGCCCCAGCATTTT

j_call: TRBJ2-1
clone_size: .
d_call: TRBD1
v_call: TRBV6-1
cdr3_aa: CAIRTGYNEQFF
cdr3_nt: TGTGCCATCCGGACAGGGTACAATGAGCAGTTCTTC

j_call: TRBJ1-6
clone_size: .
d_call: .
v_call: TRBV7-2
cdr3_aa: CASSSFGSPLHF
cdr3_nt: TGTGCCAGCAGCTCATTTGGATCACCCCTCCACTTT

j_call: TRBJ2-3
clone_size: once
d_call: TRBD2
v_call: TRBV27
cdr3_aa: CASSLGTSVSTDTQYF
cdr3_nt: TGTGCCAGCAGTTTAGGGACTAGCGTTAGCACAGATACGCAGTATTTT

j_call: TRBJ1-5
clone_size: .
d_call: .
v_call: TRBV9
cdr3_aa: CASGQGNQPQHF
cdr3_nt: TGTGCCAGCGGGCAGGGGAATCAGCCCCAGCATTTT

j_call: TRBJ1-1
clone_size: few
d_call: .
v_call: TRBV4-1
cdr3_aa: CASSQDYRLGVNTEAFF
cdr3_nt: TGCGCCAGCAGCCAAGATTATCGGTTAGGCGTGAACACTGAAGCTTTCTTT

j_call: TRBJ1-2
clone_size: .
d_call: .
v_call: TRBV7-9
cdr3_aa: CASSTDRFYGYTF
cdr3_nt: TGTGCCAGCAGCACAGACAGGTTCTATGGCTACACCTTC

j_call: TRBJ2-7
clone_size: .
d_call: TRBD1
v_call: TRBV7-2
cdr3_aa: CASSRTGQGANEQYF
cdr3_nt: TGTGCCAGCAGCCGTACGGGACAGGGGGCCAACGAGCAGTACTTC

j_call: TRBJ2-2
clone_size: .
d_call: .
v_call: TRBV14
cdr3_aa: CASSQGVNPGELFF
cdr3_nt: TGTGCCAGCAGCCAAGGTGTGAACCCAGGGGAGCTGTTTTTT

j_call: TRBJ1-3
clone_size: once
d_call: .
v_call: TRBV7-9
cdr3_aa: CASRPHRSSGNTIYF
cdr3_nt: TGTGCCAGCAGGCCCCACAGGTCCTCTGGAAACACCATATATTTT